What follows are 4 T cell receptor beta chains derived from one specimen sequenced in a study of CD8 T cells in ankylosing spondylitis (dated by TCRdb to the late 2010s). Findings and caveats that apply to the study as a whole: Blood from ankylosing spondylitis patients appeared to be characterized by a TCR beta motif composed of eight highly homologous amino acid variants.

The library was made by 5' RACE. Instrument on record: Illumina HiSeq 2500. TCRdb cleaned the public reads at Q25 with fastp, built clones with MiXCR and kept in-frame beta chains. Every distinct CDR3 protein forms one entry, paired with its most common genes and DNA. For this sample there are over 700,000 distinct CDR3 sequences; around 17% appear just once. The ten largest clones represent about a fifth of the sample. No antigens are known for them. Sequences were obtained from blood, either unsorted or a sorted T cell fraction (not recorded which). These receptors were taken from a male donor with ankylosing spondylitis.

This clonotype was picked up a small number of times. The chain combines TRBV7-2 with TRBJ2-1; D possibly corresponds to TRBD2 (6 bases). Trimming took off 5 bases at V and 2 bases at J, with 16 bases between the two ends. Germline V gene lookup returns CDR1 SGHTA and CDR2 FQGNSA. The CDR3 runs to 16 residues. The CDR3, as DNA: TGTGCCAGCAGCCCACCTAGCGCTTGGGCCTACAATGAGCAGTTCTTC. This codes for CASSPPSAWAYNEQFF.

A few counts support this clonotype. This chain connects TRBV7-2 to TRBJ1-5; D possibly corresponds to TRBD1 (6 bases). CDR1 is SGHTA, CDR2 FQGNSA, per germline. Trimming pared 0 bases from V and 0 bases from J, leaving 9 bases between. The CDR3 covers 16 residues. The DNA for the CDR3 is TGTGCCAGCAGCTTAGCAGGGGGGATTAGCAATCAGCCCCAGCATTTT. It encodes CASSLAGGISNQPQHF.

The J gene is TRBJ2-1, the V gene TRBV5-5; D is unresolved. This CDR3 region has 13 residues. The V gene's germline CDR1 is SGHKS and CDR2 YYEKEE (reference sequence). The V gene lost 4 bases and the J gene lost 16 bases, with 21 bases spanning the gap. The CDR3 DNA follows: TGTGCCAGCAGCCCAGAGACGGCGGCAAACAGCTTCTTC. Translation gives CASSPETAANSFF.

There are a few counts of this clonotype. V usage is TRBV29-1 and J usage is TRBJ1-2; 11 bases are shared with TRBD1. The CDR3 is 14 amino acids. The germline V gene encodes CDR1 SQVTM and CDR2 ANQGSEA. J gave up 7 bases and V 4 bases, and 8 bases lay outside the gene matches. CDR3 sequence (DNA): TGCAGCGTTGTCAGGACAGGGGGCGCAGGTGGCTACACCTTC. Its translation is CSVVRTGGAGGYTF.